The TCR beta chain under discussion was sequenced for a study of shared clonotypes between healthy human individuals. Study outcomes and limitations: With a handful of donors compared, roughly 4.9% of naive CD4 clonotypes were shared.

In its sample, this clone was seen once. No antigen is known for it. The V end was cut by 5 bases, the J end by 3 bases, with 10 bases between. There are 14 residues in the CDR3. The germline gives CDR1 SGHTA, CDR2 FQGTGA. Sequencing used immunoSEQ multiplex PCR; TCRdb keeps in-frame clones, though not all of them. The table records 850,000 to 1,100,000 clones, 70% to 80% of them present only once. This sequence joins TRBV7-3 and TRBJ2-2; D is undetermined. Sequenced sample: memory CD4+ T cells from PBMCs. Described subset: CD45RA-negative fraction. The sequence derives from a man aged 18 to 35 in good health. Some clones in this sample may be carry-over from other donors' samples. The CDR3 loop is CASSPDTYTGELFF. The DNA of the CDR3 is TGTGCCAGCAGCCCTGACACATACACCGGGGAGCTGTTTTTT.